Many counts were recorded for the clone carrying this T cell receptor (beta chain). Germline assignment: CDR1 SGHAT and CDR2 FQNNGV. The CDR3 runs 15 residues. Trimming cost V 6 bases and J 5 bases; bases outside gene matches: 11. The data belong to a study of regulatory T cells in long-lasting Graves disease. In building TCR beta libraries, iRepertoire HTBI primers were used together with Arm-PCR of CDR3 regions. TCRdb fed the multiplex PCR reads into MiXCR, producing one record per CDR3 protein. Seen here are approximately 560,000 distinct CDR3 sequences, roughly 15% observed once, and the top ten hold more than 10%. Regarding time point: newly diagnosed GD, antithyroid drugs for less than 3 months. With RNA extracted from PBMCs as input, the TCR library was made. The sample also formed part of further work on T cells in Graves' hyperthyroidism and ophthalmopathy. As reported in that work: Graves' hyperthyroidism showing no ophthalmopathy progression within 18 months was considered stable. Most thyroid clonotypes expanded above 0.001 appeared in blood too.

This sequence joins TRBV11-2 and TRBJ2-5, with 8 bases fitting TRBD1. The source was peripheral blood mononuclear cells (PBMCs), collected at new diagnosis, from a patient treated with antithyroid drugs. This clonotype was obtained from a man aged 18 to 30 with Graves disease. In DNA, the CDR3 is TGTGCCAGCAGACAATCGACAGGGGTGGGGGAGACCCAGTACTTC. Translation gives CASRQSTGVGETQYF.